The sequence of this TCR beta chain was determined in a study of shared clonotypes between healthy human individuals (dated by TCRdb to 2020 to 2022). Notes on the research overall: A few men and two women, aged 18 to 49 years, made up the cohort. Blood TCR repertoires of five healthy adults were deeply sequenced to estimate repertoire size and the extent of clonotype sharing between individuals. Each donor's leukapheresis produced roughly between roughly 0.9 and 8.9 billion PBMCs. Different laboratories and diverse techniques were used to prepare libraries and sequence TCR repertoires, to increase sequencing depth and limit assay-specific biases. Study-wide findings and limitations: Pairwise subsampling indicated that sequencing depth was expected to affect the degree of clonotype sharing among donors. Because the study included only a small number of donors, the genetic and exposure-history diversity represented was limited. Sampling was restricted to blood, and TCR repertoires in tissues likely differ from the TCR repertoires found in blood.

Using the deep immunoSEQ assay, TCR CDR3 regions were amplified from genomic DNA by multiplex PCR. Genomic DNA extracted from each cell subset was distributed evenly over all wells of several immunoSEQ 96-well plates, and each plate served as one replicate. For unsorted PBMC, each replicate PCR was loaded with roughly 330 ng genomic DNA, equivalent to about 30,000 T cell genomes. Unsorted PBMC genomic DNA was sequenced across ten immunoSEQ deep assay plates. Purified libraries were measured with a Qubit 3.0 fluorometer, size-checked on a Bioanalyzer 2100, and measured again with the KAPA Library Quantification kit. Every immunoSEQ 96-well plate was sequenced on a dedicated single-read 150-cycle Illumina NextSeq 550 flow cell. Regarding the original processing steps: Because the immunoSEQ output held only junctional sequences and lacked quality scores, the filtering could not match the filtering applied to full-length reads. To assign V/J genes and CDR3, sequences were annotated using PyIR, a Python wrapper for IgBLAST v1.9, with IMGT germline references. Reads were removed for weak V/J assignments (E-value above 1e-6), missing CDR3, stop codons, out-of-frame junctions, or ambiguous translated residues. V3J clonotypes were defined as sequences sharing an identical inferred V gene, J gene, and CDR3 amino acid sequence. Percentage overlap between repertoires was calculated by dividing the number of shared unique clonotypes by the size of the smaller repertoire. RTK rarefaction, the Chao1 estimator, and Recon v2.1 estimates of unobserved clonotypes were used to assess repertoire richness. The table was pulled from immuneACCESS by TCRdb, which kept in-frame rearrangements only. Such tables lose some clones; where checked, under half of the loss comes from unresolved V genes, and the rest has no known cause. From that table come the V and J calls and clone size; the DNA was used to work out D and trimming. The sample records about 470,000 clones, roughly three quarters of which are singletons. The ten largest clones capture about 13% of the sample.

Note on this clone: It has no known antigen specificity. No clone much larger than this one lies a single base away; base qualities are absent.

The donors were healthy, HIV-negative adults who had no recently reported acute infections or vaccinations. Every donor was a Caucasian adult living in Nashville, Tennessee, USA. For unsorted samples, 96 million or so PBMCs were counted, and genomic DNA was extracted using the QIAamp DNA Blood Mini kit. Blood was obtained by leukapheresis, after which PBMCs were separated by Ficoll-Histopaque density gradient centrifugation and cryopreserved in liquid nitrogen vapor phase. Sequencing was performed on PBMCs. This receptor was taken from a woman aged 40 to 50 in good health. Some clones in this sample may be carry-over from other donors' samples.

The CDR3 corresponds to CASSESTRWGPRNEQFF. The nucleotide sequence is given as TGCGCCAGCAGTGAGTCGACGCGCTGGGGGCCTCGGAATGAGCAGTTCTTC. The chain employs TRBV10-2 and TRBJ2-1; a weak D assignment points to TRBD1 (6 bases agree). Including cysteine and phenylalanine, the CDR3 has 17 amino acids. Only the CDR3 part of the read is kept: 51 bases, read in frame from the first base. Trimming takes 0 bases from V and 7 bases from J, and the germline ends sit 19 bases apart. CDR1 and CDR2, per the germline V gene, are WSHSY and SAAADI.